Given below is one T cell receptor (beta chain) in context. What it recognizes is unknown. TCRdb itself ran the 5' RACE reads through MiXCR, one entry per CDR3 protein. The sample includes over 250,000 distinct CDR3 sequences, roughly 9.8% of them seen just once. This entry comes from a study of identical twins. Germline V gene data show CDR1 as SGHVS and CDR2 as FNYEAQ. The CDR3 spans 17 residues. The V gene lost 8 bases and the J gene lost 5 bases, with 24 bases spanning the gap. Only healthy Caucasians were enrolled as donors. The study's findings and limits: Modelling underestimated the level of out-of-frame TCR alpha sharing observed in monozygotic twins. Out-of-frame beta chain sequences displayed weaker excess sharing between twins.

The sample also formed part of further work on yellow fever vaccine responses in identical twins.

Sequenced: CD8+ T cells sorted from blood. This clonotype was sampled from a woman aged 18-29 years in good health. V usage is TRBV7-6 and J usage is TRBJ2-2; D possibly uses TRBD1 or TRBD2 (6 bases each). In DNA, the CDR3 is TGTGCCAGCGGCATGTCTTCGGGGGCAAGTGAGACCGGGGAGCTGTTTTTT. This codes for CASGMSSGASETGELFF.